Listed here are 9 T cell receptor beta chains from one sample, sequenced in a study of blood T cell repertoires in COVID-19. Profiled with immunoSEQ multiplex PCR; TCRdb holds only in-frame clones, not every one. The data contain fewer than 200,000 clones, over 75% of them singletons. The sequencing sample was made of peripheral blood. Receptors were obtained from a man in his 60s who had recovered from COVID-19.

V and J are TRBV6-5 and TRBJ1-1; TRBD1 might be the D (5 bases). Germline CDR1 MNHEY, CDR2 SVGAGI. Trimming shortened V by 5 bases and J by 6 bases, and 16 bases separated the two germline ends. The CDR3 is made up of 14 amino acids. CDR3 protein: CASSPRAGPAEAFF. Written as DNA, the CDR3 is TGTGCCAGCAGTCCCCGTGCGGGGCCCGCTGAAGCTTTCTTT.

The chain couples TRBV19 to TRBJ2-1; TRBD2 agrees at 11 bases. The length of the CDR3 is 18 residues. Germline lookup yields CDR1 LNHDA and CDR2 SQIVND (reference sequence). The trim removed 8 bases at V and 0 bases at J, leaving 12 bases unmatched. CDR3 residues: CASSASGGPGSSYNEQFF. For the CDR3, the DNA is TGTGCCAGTTCGGCTAGCGGGGGGCCCGGGAGCTCCTACAATGAGCAGTTCTTC.

This chain uses TRBV14 with TRBJ2-3; 7 bases align to TRBD1. Trimming removed 0 bases from V and 0 bases from J; junction bases left unmatched: 9. CDR1 SGHDN and CDR2 FVKESK come from the germline V gene. This CDR3 is 18 amino acids long. CDR3: CASSQESPGGFSTDTQYF. CDR3 coding DNA: TGTGCCAGCAGCCAAGAAAGTCCAGGGGGATTCAGCACAGATACGCAGTATTTT.

The CDR3 protein is CASSLERGSEPFNYGYTF. For the CDR3, the DNA is TGTGCCAGCAGCCTAGAAAGGGGATCGGAGCCTTTTAACTATGGCTACACCTTC. The genes are TRBV3-1 (or the pseudogene TRBV3-2) and TRBJ1-2, with D perhaps matching TRBD1 (5 bases). Per germline, CDR1 LGHDT and CDR2 YNNKEL (reference sequence). The germline V and J ends were trimmed by 4 bases and 1 base, with 22 bases remaining between them. The CDR3 is made up of 18 amino acids.

This clone was counted only a few times. The gene calls are TRBV24-1 and TRBJ1-5; D call uncertain. CDR1 and CDR2 (germline): KGHDR, SFDVKD. Trimming cost V 5 bases and J 6 bases, with 28 bases left between them. The CDR3 runs 19 residues. CDR3 in DNA: TGTGCCACCAGTGGACCTCTCGTGAAACGCGGGCGGTCTTGTCAGCCCCAGCATTTT. As protein: CATSGPLVKRGRSCQPQHF.

The rearrangement links TRBV6-2 or TRBV6-3 to TRBJ1-5; tentatively, D is TRBD1 (5 bases). The germline CDR1 and CDR2 sequences are MNHEY and SVGEGT. V lost 2 bases and J 3 bases, leaving 8 bases between the germline ends. CDR3 length equals 14 residues. CDR3 in amino acids: CASSYGAINQPQHF. For the CDR3, the DNA is TGTGCCAGCAGTTACGGGGCCATCAATCAGCCCCAGCATTTT.

The CDR3 spells CASSVAGTGVTEQFF. The CDR3 DNA sequence: TGTGCCAGCAGCGTAGCCGGGACAGGGGTGACTGAGCAGTTCTTC. The chain uses TRBV9 and TRBJ2-1, with 10 bases identical to TRBD1. Germline assignment: CDR1 SGDLS and CDR2 YYNGEE. The CDR3 has 15 residues. Trimming removed 0 bases from V and 9 bases from J; junction bases left unmatched: 6.

The V and J genes are TRBV19 and TRBJ2-4; the match to TRBD1 covers 9 bases. After removal of 3 bases from V and 0 bases from J, the junction contained 15 bases not matched to a gene. This CDR3 comprises 20 residues. In germline, CDR1 is LNHDA, CDR2 SQIVND (reference sequence). This CDR3 reads CASSIRNTGQGISAKNIQYF. The CDR3 coding sequence is TGTGCCAGTAGTATCCGTAATACGGGACAGGGAATATCAGCCAAAAACATTCAGTACTTC.

The V call is TRBV4-3, the J call TRBJ1-2, with D tentatively TRBD1 (6 bases). The CDR3 has 15 residues. The germline CDR1 and CDR2 sequences are LGHNA and YSLEER. V was trimmed by 0 bases and J by 4 bases, leaving 12 bases between them. The CDR3 spells CASSQDGLTGYGYTF. The CDR3 DNA sequence: TGCGCCAGCAGCCAAGATGGACTGACAGGCTATGGCTACACCTTC.